This entry features one T cell receptor beta chain sequence. The CDR3 contains 12 residues. The ends were cut back, 5 bases at V and 8 bases at J, with 12 bases in the middle. The germline V gene encodes CDR1 MNHEY and CDR2 SMNVEV (reference sequence). The data derive from a study of shared clonotypes between healthy human individuals. The data were produced by immunoSEQ multiplex PCR, yet TCRdb's version contains in-frame clones alone and is incomplete. The data contain some 1.5 million clones, roughly 96% of them seen just once; the ten biggest clones take up roughly 1.1%. The sequenced sample was naive CD4+ T cells sorted from blood. Subset defined: CD45RA+ positively selected. The clonotype comes from a man aged 25-45 years in good health. The chain employs TRBV27 and TRBJ1-2; D unresolved. The DNA for the CDR3 is TGTGCCAGCAGTATGAAGGGTGGCGGCTACACCTTC. Residues: CASSMKGGGYTF.